A selection of T cell receptor beta chains follows, all from one sample in a study of radiotherapy plus CTLA-4 blockade in lung cancer. Repertoires were generated with immunoSEQ multiplex PCR, while TCRdb's copy carries only in-frame clones and drops some. The sample lists some 80,000 clones, 84% occurring once. This sample comprised peripheral blood, obtained from a patient treated with radiotherapy plus ipilimumab. All receptors derive from a human donor with non-small cell lung cancer who had stable disease on radiotherapy plus ipilimumab. Each CDR3 is given without its conserved first and last residue. The size field is filled for only some rows; it gives once, few, many or a size class.

size: few
V: TRBV7-6
CDR3: ASSLNRETGELF

size: .
V: TRBV2
CDR3: ASSERAGGPDEQF

size: .
V: TRBV21-1
CDR3: ASSSPRRTYEQY

size: few
V: TRBV5-1
CDR3: ASGMDSSYNEQF

size: .
V: TRBV6-1
CDR3: ASSEGSGGSYEQY

size: once
V: TRBV7-8
CDR3: ASSLRRGQSGYT

size: .
V: TRBV29-1
CDR3: SVTSGLSGNTIY

size: .
V: TRBV7-8
CDR3: ASSETPAREFNGYT

size: .
V: TRBV27
CDR3: ASSWGTSGMGEQY

size: .
V: TRBV7-6
CDR3: ASSPRLVTDTQY

size: .
V: TRBV9
CDR3: ASSSPKRDSYNEQF

size: .
V: TRBV7-7
CDR3: ASSRDRGIQNTIY

size: .
V: TRBV25-1
CDR3: ASSEQAYNEQF

size: .
V: TRBV28
CDR3: ASRPPGSRKTQY

size: .
V: TRBV4-2
CDR3: ASSHPGTGGEQY

size: .
V: TRBV4-1
CDR3: ASSRFGDYEQY

size: .
V: TRBV7-3
CDR3: ASSLTGLAGGSTDTQY